This entry features one T cell receptor (beta chain) sequence. Its antigen remains unidentified. The record originates from a study of cytomegalovirus exposure and HLA in healthy donors. Regarding the study as a whole: A list of 150 or so TCR beta chains associated with cytomegalovirus was given.

The table came from immunoSEQ multiplex PCR; TCRdb's copy has only in-frame clones and leaves some out. The sample lists roughly 100,000 clones; about 88% were seen once. This CDR3 is 14 amino acids long. CDR1 is SGHNT, CDR2 YENEEA, per germline. V was pared by 5 bases and J by 7 bases, with 14 bases between. This chain links TRBV11-3 with TRBJ2-2; the D gene is possibly TRBD2 (6 bases). The TCR originated in a woman aged 18-29 years in good health and CMV-seropositive. The sample was PBMCs. This chain's CDR3 is CASSRPSAGGELFF. In DNA, the CDR3 is TGTGCCAGCAGCCGTCCCTCAGCGGGCGGGGAGCTGTTTTTT.